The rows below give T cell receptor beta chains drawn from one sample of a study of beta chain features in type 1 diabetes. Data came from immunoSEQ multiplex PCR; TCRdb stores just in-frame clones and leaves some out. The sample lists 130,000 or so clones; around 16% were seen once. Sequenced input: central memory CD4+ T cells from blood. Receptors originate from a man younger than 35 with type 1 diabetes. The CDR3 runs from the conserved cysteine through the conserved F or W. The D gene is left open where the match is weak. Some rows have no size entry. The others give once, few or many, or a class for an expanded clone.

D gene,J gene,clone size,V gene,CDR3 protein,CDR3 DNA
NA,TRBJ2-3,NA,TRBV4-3,CASSLGGGGDTQYF,TGCGCCAGCAGCCTAGGGGGGGGCGGAGATACGCAGTATTTT
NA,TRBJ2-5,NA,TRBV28,CASWGVAETQYF,TGTGCCAGCTGGGGAGTCGCAGAGACCCAGTACTTC
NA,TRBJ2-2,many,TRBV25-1,CASSVFRDLSAGELFF,TGTGCCAGCAGTGTATTCAGGGACTTGAGCGCCGGGGAGCTGTTTTTT
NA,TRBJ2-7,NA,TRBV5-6,CASSLDGRGSSYEQYF,TGTGCCAGCAGCTTGGATGGGCGCGGCTCCTCCTACGAGCAGTACTTC
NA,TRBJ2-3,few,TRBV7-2,CASRRRGILTDTQYF,TGTGCCAGCAGGAGACGGGGAATACTCACAGATACGCAGTATTTT
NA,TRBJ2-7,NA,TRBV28,CASSPDSRWDEQYF,TGTGCCAGCAGCCCGGACTCAAGGTGGGACGAGCAGTACTTC
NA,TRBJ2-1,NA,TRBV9,CASSETRDRLYNEQFF,TGTGCCAGCAGCGAGACCCGGGACCGCCTCTACAATGAGCAGTTCTTC
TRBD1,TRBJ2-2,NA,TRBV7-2,CASSYGTGNTGELFF,TGTGCCAGCAGCTATGGGACAGGGAACACCGGGGAGCTGTTTTTT
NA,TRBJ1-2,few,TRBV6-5,CASNAAGRSAYGYTF,TGTGCCAGCAATGCCGCCGGCAGATCAGCCTATGGCTACACCTTC
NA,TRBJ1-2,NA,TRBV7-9,CASSLRDSRGYTF,TGTGCCAGCAGCCTAAGAGACAGTAGAGGCTACACCTTC
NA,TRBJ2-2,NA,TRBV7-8,CASSLARQGLNTGELFF,TGTGCCAGCAGCTTAGCGAGGCAGGGACTGAACACCGGGGAGCTGTTTTTT
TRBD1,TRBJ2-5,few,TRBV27,CAIRDRVQETQYF,TGTGCCATCCGGGACAGGGTCCAAGAGACCCAGTACTTC
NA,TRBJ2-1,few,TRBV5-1,CASSSQGSNEQFF,TGCGCCAGCAGCTCTCAGGGCTCCAATGAGCAGTTCTTC
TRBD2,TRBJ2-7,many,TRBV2,CASSERGLAGVREQYF,TGTGCCAGCAGTGAAAGGGGTCTAGCGGGAGTCCGGGAGCAGTACTTC
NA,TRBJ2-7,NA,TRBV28,CASDTSGQGINEQYF,TGTGCCAGCGATACCAGTGGGCAGGGTATAAACGAGCAGTACTTC
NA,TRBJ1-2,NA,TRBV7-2,CASSLVVGAEGYTF,TGTGCCAGCAGCTTAGTGGTGGGGGCTGAAGGCTACACCTTC
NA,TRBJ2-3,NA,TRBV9,CASSVEPGTDTQYF,TGTGCCAGCAGCGTAGAGCCCGGGACAGATACGCAGTATTTT
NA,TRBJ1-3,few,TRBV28,CASSLERNTIYF,TGTGCCAGCAGTCTAGAACGAAACACCATATATTTT
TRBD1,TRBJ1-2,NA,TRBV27,CASSDREMAGYTF,TGTGCCAGCAGCGACAGGGAGATGGCTGGCTACACCTTC
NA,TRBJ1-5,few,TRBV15,CATSGQPNQPQHF,TGTGCCACCAGCGGACAGCCTAATCAGCCCCAGCATTTT
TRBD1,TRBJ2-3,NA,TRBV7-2,CASSTWTGGTDTQYF,TGTGCCAGCAGCACATGGACAGGGGGCACAGATACGCAGTATTTT
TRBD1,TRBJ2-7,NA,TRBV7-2,CASSTGQPFLVKQYF,TGTGCCAGCAGCACGGGACAGCCTTTTTTAGTGAAGCAGTACTTC
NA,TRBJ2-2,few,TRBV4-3,CASSQDGQHTGELFF,TGCGCCAGCAGCCAAGACGGCCAGCACACCGGGGAGCTGTTTTTT
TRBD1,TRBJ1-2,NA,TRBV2,CASSSLPGQGYGYTF,TGTGCCAGCAGTTCCTTACCGGGACAGGGGTATGGCTACACCTTC
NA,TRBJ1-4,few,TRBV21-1,CASSKGRQGALATNEKLFF,TGTGCCAGCAGCAAAGGGAGACAGGGGGCCTTGGCAACTAATGAAAAACTGTTTTTT
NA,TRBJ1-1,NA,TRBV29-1,CSVDPAGTEAFF,TGCAGCGTTGATCCAGCCGGGACTGAAGCTTTCTTT
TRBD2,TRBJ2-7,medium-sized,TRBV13,CASSLVTILLAGGYEQYF,TGTGCCAGCAGCTTAGTGACCATCCTCCTAGCGGGAGGCTACGAGCAGTACTTC
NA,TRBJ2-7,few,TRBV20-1,CSAATREQYF,TGCAGTGCTGCTACTCGCGAGCAGTACTTC
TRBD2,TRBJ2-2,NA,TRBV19,CASKLLASGGSFTGELFF,TGTGCCAGTAAACTGCTCGCGAGCGGGGGCTCCTTCACCGGGGAGCTGTTTTTT
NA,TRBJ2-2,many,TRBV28,CASSNFGTANTGELFF,TGTGCCAGCAGTAACTTCGGGACGGCGAACACCGGGGAGCTGTTTTTT
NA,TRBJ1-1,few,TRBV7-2,CASSLAPGVTFF,TGTGCCAGCAGCTTAGCCCCCGGGGTGACTTTCTTT
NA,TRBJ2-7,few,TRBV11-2,CASSRGYEQYF,TGTGCCAGCAGCAGGGGCTACGAGCAGTACTTC
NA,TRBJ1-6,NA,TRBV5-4,CASSLGSRVGSPLHF,TGTGCCAGCAGCTTGGGAAGTAGGGTCGGTTCACCCCTCCACTTT
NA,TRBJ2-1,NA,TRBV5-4,CASSLRLGEYNEQFF,TGTGCCAGCAGCCTAAGACTAGGGGAATACAATGAGCAGTTCTTC
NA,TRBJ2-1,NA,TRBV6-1,CASRNSGEQFF,TGTGCCAGCAGAAATAGCGGTGAGCAGTTCTTC
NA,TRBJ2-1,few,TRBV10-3,CAIGIWGEQFF,TGTGCCATCGGAATCTGGGGTGAGCAGTTCTTC
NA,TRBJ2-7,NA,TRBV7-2,CASSLDLREQYF,TGTGCCAGCAGCTTAGATCTCCGCGAGCAGTACTTC
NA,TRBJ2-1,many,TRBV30,CAWQRGNEQFF,TGTGCCTGGCAGAGGGGAAATGAGCAGTTCTTC
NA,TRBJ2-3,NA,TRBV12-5,CASGLDPTRGTDTQYF,TGTGCTAGTGGTTTGGACCCCACCCGGGGAACAGATACGCAGTATTTT
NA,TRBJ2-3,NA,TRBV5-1,CASSLDRPDTQYF,TGCGCCAGCAGCTTGGATAGGCCAGATACGCAGTATTTT
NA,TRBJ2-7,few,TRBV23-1,CASSRPPGDTYEQYF,TGCGCCAGCAGTCGTCCCCCGGGGGATACCTACGAGCAGTACTTC
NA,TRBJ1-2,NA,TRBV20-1,CSAPYGYTF,TGCAGTGCTCCCTATGGCTACACCTTC
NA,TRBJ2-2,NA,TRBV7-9,CASWLGPSLNTGELFF,TGTGCCAGCTGGCTAGGGCCCTCTTTGAACACCGGGGAGCTGTTTTTT
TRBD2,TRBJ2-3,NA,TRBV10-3,CAIQEGLAGSTDTQYF,TGTGCCATCCAAGAGGGACTAGCGGGTAGCACAGATACGCAGTATTTT
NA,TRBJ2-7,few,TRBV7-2,CASSFGQWGGNEQYF,TGTGCCAGCAGCTTTGGACAGTGGGGAGGGAACGAGCAGTACTTC
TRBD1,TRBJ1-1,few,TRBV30,CACSQGDTEAFF,TGTGCCTGTTCTCAGGGGGACACTGAAGCTTTCTTT
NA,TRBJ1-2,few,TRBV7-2,CASSNYLEGSLYGYTF,TGTGCCAGCAGCAACTACCTCGAGGGAAGTCTCTATGGCTACACCTTC
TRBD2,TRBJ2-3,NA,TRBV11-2,CASRSGTSVKDTQYF,TGTGCCAGCAGAAGCGGGACTAGCGTCAAGGATACGCAGTATTTT
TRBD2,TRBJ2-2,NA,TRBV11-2,CASSLQESSGGLTGELFF,TGTGCCAGCAGCCTCCAAGAGAGTAGCGGGGGGTTGACCGGGGAGCTGTTTTTT
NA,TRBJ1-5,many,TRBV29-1,CSVGGGRGNNQPQHF,TGCAGCGTTGGGGGTGGGCGGGGGAACAATCAGCCCCAGCATTTT